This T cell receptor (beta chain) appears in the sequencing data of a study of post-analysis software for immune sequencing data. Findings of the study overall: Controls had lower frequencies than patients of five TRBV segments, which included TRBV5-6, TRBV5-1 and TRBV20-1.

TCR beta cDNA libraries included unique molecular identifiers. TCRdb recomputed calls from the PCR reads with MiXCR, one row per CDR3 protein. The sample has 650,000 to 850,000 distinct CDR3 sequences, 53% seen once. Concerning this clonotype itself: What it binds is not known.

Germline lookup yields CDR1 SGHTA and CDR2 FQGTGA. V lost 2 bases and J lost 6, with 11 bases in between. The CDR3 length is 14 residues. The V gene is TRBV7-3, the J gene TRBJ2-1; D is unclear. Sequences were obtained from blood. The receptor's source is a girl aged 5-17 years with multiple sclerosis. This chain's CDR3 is CASSLLSSSNEQFF. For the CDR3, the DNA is TGTGCCAGCAGCTTATTGTCGTCTAGCAATGAGCAGTTCTTC.